These 2 T cell receptor beta chains were sequenced from one sample in a study of blood T cell repertoires in COVID-19. The assay was immunoSEQ multiplex PCR, and TCRdb's table has in-frame clones only and misses some. The table records 200,000 to 250,000 clones, roughly 89% of them present only once. The sequenced sample consisted of PBMCs or T cells enriched from blood (not recorded which). These receptors originate from a man aged 25-45 years who had been exposed to COVID-19.

The V gene is TRBV5-4, the J gene TRBJ1-4, with TRBD1 matching over 7 bases. The CDR3 extends over 15 amino acids. V shed 0 bases, J shed 7 bases, and the junction held 6 bases outside the gene matches. Looked up from germline, CDR1 is SGHNT and CDR2 is YYREEE (reference sequence). CDR3 sequence (DNA): TGTGCCAGCAGCTTGGACAGGGGTATTCCTGAAAAACTGTTTTTT. This gives the protein CASSLDRGIPEKLFF.

This chain uses TRBV21-1 with TRBJ1-5. TRBV21-1 is marked as a pseudogene. The CDR3 runs 13 residues. CDR3 amino acids: CATNTGGNQPQHF. The DNA for the CDR3 is TGTGCCACCAACACCGGGGGGAATCAGCCCCAGCATTTT.